These 22 T cell receptor beta chains were sequenced from one sample in a study of vaccination and CD4 T cells after COVID-19 (dated by TCRdb to 2022 to 2024). These TCRs' antigens remain unknown. The sample's treatment or condition label, decoded: roughly 10-day PBMC culture with coronavirus spike peptide pools or control peptides (ViraFEST assay). The protocol used for the library was PCR. The reads were generated on an Illumina iSeq 100. At the Johns Hopkins FTIC core, DNA from the cultured CD4+ T cells underwent TCR sequencing with the Oncomine TCR Beta short-read assay. TCRdb applied fastp at Q25 and MiXCR to the public reads, then kept only in-frame beta chains. Entries are consolidated by CDR3 protein sequence, retaining the most common genes and DNA. In all, the sample holds about 20,000 distinct CDR3 sequences, and around 83% of those were seen once. The leading ten clones occupy approximately 18% of the sample.

The starting material was CD4+ T cells from blood, cultured in vitro, obtained after SARS-CoV-2 vaccination. All receptors come from a human donor who received a COVID-19 vaccine.

V and J are TRBV2 and TRBJ1-4; the match to TRBD1 covers 12 bases. The CDR3 runs to 17 residues. Trimming at V came to 4 bases and at J to 8 bases, leaving 11 bases not matched to a gene. Germline CDR1 reads SNHLY; CDR2 reads FYNNEI. Here the CDR3 reads CASSGTGTGGAEEKLFF. DNA of the CDR3: TGTGCCAGCAGTGGGACCGGGACAGGGGGCGCCGAAGAAAAACTGTTTTTT.

In this sample, this clonotype turned up a few times. The rearrangement joins TRBV23-1 to TRBJ1-5; possible D gene TRBD1, 6 bases. TRBV23-1 has ORF status, its function being uncertain. V was cut by 1 base and J by 6 bases, with 10 bases left in between. The CDR3 is 14 residues long. CDR3 DNA: TGCGCCAGCAGTCAATTGAGGGGGTGTCAGCCCCAGCATTTT. This gives the protein CASSQLRGCQPQHF.

The CDR3 DNA is TGTGCCACCAGCAGAGCCCTGAAGACTAGCGGGGAAGAGACCCAGTACTTC. Translating it yields CATSRALKTSGEETQYF. The gene calls are TRBV15 and TRBJ2-5, with TRBD2 matching 11 bases. Per germline, CDR1 LNHNV and CDR2 YYDKDF (reference sequence). V shed 1 base, J shed 3 bases, and the junction held 7 bases outside the gene matches. This CDR3 region has 17 residues.

This sequence joins TRBV6-2 or TRBV6-3 and TRBJ2-3; 7 nucleotides match TRBD1. The junction had 6 bases not matched to a gene; V was cut back by 2 bases and J by 4 bases. CDR3 length equals 15 residues. Germline CDR1 reads MNHEY; CDR2 reads SVGEGT. CDR3 amino acids: CASSYGRGRADTQYF. The DNA of the CDR3 is TGTGCCAGCAGTTACGGTAGGGGGCGGGCAGATACGCAGTATTTT.

The genes are TRBV5-1 and TRBJ1-2; D remains ambiguous. Per the germline V gene, CDR1 is SGHRS and CDR2 is YFSETQ. V was shortened by 0 bases and J by 10 bases, with 16 bases between the two germline ends. CDR3 length: 14 residues. CDR3 loop: CASSLGVGRGDYTF. In DNA, the CDR3 is TGCGCCAGCAGCTTGGGAGTGGGCCGTGGGGACTACACCTTC. Full variable domain (missing parts from reference TRBV5-1 and TRBJ1-2): KAGVTQTPRYLIKTRGQQVTLSCSPISGHRSVSWYQQTPGQGLQFLFEYFSETQRNKGNFPGRFSGRQFSNSRSEMNVSTLELGDSALYLCASSLGVGRGDYTFGSGTRLTVV.

This clonotype came up once. The chain joins TRBV9 to TRBJ2-3, with TRBD2 matching 10 bases. In germline, CDR1 is SGDLS, CDR2 YYNGEE. The V gene end was trimmed by 4 bases and the J gene end by 2 bases; junction bases not matched to a gene: 7. The CDR3 extends over 16 amino acids. The CDR3 reads CASSQSSGGYTDTQYF. The CDR3 DNA reads TGTGCCAGCAGCCAGTCTAGCGGGGGTTACACAGATACGCAGTATTTT.

The rearrangement uses TRBV4-2 and TRBJ1-1; D remains ambiguous. The CDR3 is 15 amino acids. V was pared by 0 bases and J by 5 bases, with 13 bases between. Germline V CDR1 and CDR2: LGHNA, YNFKEQ. The CDR3 region has the DNA TGTGCCAGCAGCCAAGAGATAGGAGGAAATACTGAAGCTTTCTTT. Translating gives CASSQEIGGNTEAFF.

CDR3 coding DNA: TGTGCCAGCAGTATACTCTCAGATACGCAGTATTTT. As protein: CASSILSDTQYF. The gene calls are TRBV7-9 and TRBJ2-3; D remains unclear. Per germline, CDR1 SEHNR and CDR2 FQNEAQ (reference sequence). Trimming took 6 bases from V and 4 from J, leaving 8 bases between them. The length of the CDR3 is 12 residues.

The chain has TRBV6-1 and TRBJ1-2; TRBD1 aligns across 7 bases. J was trimmed by 2 bases and V by 6 bases; bases with no gene match: 9. The germline V gene has CDR1 MNHNS and CDR2 SASEGT. This CDR3 has 15 amino acids. The CDR3 sequence: CASRPDRVRNYGYTF. The CDR3 nucleotides read TGTGCCAGCAGACCCGACAGGGTGCGAAACTATGGCTACACCTTC.

The rearrangement links TRBV4-1 to TRBJ1-1; TRBD1 is a possible D gene (6 bases). This CDR3 comprises 18 residues. Trimming removed 0 bases from V and 4 bases from J, with 21 bases in between. Germline CDR1 is MGHRA and CDR2 is YSYEKL. DNA for the CDR3: TGCGCCAGCAGCCAAGAAGGTCGCGGGGGGCGATTGGGCACTGAAGCTTTCTTT. It is translated as CASSQEGRGGRLGTEAFF.

J is TRBJ2-2 and V is TRBV5-1, with 7 bases matching TRBD2. With V trimmed by 0 bases and J by 1 base, 3 bases remained unmatched. Germline V lookup: CDR1 SGHRS, CDR2 YFSETQ. This CDR3 is built from 16 residues. The CDR3 reads CASSLEVAGNTGELFF. The CDR3 coding sequence is TGCGCCAGCAGCTTGGAAGTAGCGGGGAACACCGGGGAGCTGTTTTTT.

The V call is TRBV27, the J call TRBJ1-1, with D hard to call. There are 12 residues in the CDR3. Between the trimmed V and J ends, which lost 6 bases and 0 bases, there was a span of 5 bases. From germline, CDR1 is MNHEY and CDR2 SMNVEV (reference sequence). The CDR3 DNA reads as TGTGCCAGCAGATCTATGAACACTGAAGCTTTCTTT. This gives the protein CASRSMNTEAFF.

This clonotype turned up a few times. The rearrangement links TRBV10-3 to TRBJ1-5, with D unresolved. Germline V gene lookup returns CDR1 ENHRY and CDR2 SYGVKD. The CDR3 is 12 amino acids. V dropped 6 bases and J dropped 4 bases, with 7 bases sitting between them. In nucleotides, the CDR3 is TGTGCCATCAGCGCCGGGAATCAGCCCCAGCATTTT. This translates into CAISAGNQPQHF.

The chain couples TRBV6-1 to TRBJ1-5; 8 positions agree with TRBD1. From germline, CDR1 is MNHNS and CDR2 SASEGT. With V trimmed by 4 bases and J by 6 bases, 5 bases remained unmatched. This CDR3 contains 14 residues. CDR3: CASSGTGIGQPQHF. The DNA for the CDR3 is TGTGCCAGCAGTGGGACAGGGATCGGTCAGCCCCAGCATTTT.

This clonotype showed up just a few times. The CDR3 DNA reads as TGTGCCAGTAGCCCCCGGACAGGGAGCTATGGCTACACCTTC. Protein sequence: CASSPRTGSYGYTF. The rearrangement joins TRBV7-2 to TRBJ1-2; 8 bases agree with TRBD1. The germline CDR1 and CDR2 sequences are SGHTA and FQGNSA. The CDR3 has 14 residues. The J segment lost 4 bases and the V segment lost 9 bases, leaving 10 bases of the junction unmatched.

This clonotype has only a few counts. J is TRBJ2-2 and V is TRBV7-2; 9 bases line up with TRBD2. With 5 bases clipped from V and 4 bases from J, the junction kept 5 bases outside the gene matches. Per the germline V gene, CDR1 is SGHTA and CDR2 is FQGNSA. The CDR3 spans 15 residues. CDR3 loop: CASSKMTSGTGELFF. The CDR3 region has the DNA TGTGCCAGCAGCAAGATGACTAGCGGCACCGGGGAGCTGTTTTTT.

V gene TRBV19 combines with J gene TRBJ1-1; 9 bases match TRBD1. The CDR3 is 13 amino acids. Germline V gene lookup returns CDR1 LNHDA and CDR2 SQIVND (reference sequence). V lost 6 bases to trimming and J lost 4 bases; unmatched junction nucleotides: 3. The CDR3 nucleotides read TGTGCCAGTAGGGCGACAGGGGGCACTGAAGCTTTCTTT. Its translation: CASRATGGTEAFF.

The chain is built from TRBV10-3 and TRBJ2-2, with D perhaps TRBD2 (7 bases). V lost 0 bases to trimming and J lost 4 bases, with 15 bases between them. Germline CDR1 reads ENHRY; CDR2 reads SYGVKD. The CDR3 spans 17 residues. The CDR3 region is CAISESEWRGRTGELFF. The DNA of the CDR3 is TGTGCCATCAGTGAGTCGGAATGGCGGGGGCGCACCGGGGAGCTGTTTTTT.

This clonotype has just a few counts. The V call is TRBV11-3, the J call TRBJ2-3; 11 bases are a match to TRBD1. CDR3 length: 14 residues. The germline V gene has CDR1 SGHNT and CDR2 YENEEA. V lost 5 bases and J lost 8; bases outside the gene matches: 6. DNA of the CDR3: TGTGCCAGCAGCCGTCGGACAGGGGGCAGTACGCAGTATTTT. This sequence encodes CASSRRTGGSTQYF.

The CDR3 sequence: CASVWTDYNSPLHF. The CDR3 bases are TGTGCCAGCGTGTGGACAGACTATAATTCACCCCTCCACTTT. The chain carries TRBV6-1 and TRBJ1-6; D is possibly TRBD1 (6 bases). The CDR3 is 14 amino acids. CDR1 and CDR2 (germline): MNHNS, SASEGT. The ends were cut back, 8 bases at V and 3 bases at J, with 11 bases in the middle.

The chain carries TRBV12-3 or TRBV12-4 and TRBJ2-1; D tentatively reads TRBD1 or TRBD2 (5 bases each). V was trimmed by 1 base and J by 0 bases, leaving 10 bases between them. The CDR3 consists of 16 residues. CDR3 sequence (DNA): TGTGCCAGCAGTTTAGGTGGGGGAAGCTCCTACAATGAGCAGTTCTTC. Its protein is CASSLGGGSSYNEQFF.

This clonotype was recorded once. J is TRBJ1-2 and V is TRBV5-6; D is unresolved. CDR1 and CDR2 from the germline V gene are SGHDT and YYEEEE. The ends were cut back, 0 bases at V and 7 bases at J, with 7 bases in the middle. This CDR3 has 12 residues. In nucleotides, the CDR3 is TGTGCCAGCAGCTTGGGGGGAAGTGGCTACACCTTC. Protein sequence: CASSLGGSGYTF.